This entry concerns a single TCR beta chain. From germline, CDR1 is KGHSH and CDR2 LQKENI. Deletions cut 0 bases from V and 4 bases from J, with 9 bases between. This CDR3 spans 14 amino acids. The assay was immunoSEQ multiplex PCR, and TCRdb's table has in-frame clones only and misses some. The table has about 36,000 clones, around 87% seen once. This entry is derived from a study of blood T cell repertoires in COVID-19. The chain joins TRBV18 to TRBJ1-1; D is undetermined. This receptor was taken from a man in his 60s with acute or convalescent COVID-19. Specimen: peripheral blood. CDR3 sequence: CASSPPSQTTEAFF. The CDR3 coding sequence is TGTGCCAGCTCACCACCCTCACAGACCACTGAAGCTTTCTTT.